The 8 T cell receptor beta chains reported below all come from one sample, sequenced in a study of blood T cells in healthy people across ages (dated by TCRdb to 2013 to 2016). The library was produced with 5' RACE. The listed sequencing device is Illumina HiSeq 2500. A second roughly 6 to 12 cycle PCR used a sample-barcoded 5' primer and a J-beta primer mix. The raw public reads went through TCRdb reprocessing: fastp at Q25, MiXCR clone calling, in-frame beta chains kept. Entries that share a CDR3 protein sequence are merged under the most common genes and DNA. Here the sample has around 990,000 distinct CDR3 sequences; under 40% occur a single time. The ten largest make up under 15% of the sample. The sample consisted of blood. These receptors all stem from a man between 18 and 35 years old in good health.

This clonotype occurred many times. CDR3 nucleotides: TGTGCCAGCAGTTTATGGGGGGAGCAAGAGACCCAGTACTTC. Residues: CASSLWGEQETQYF. V and J are TRBV27 and TRBJ2-5, with a tentative D call TRBD2 (6 bases). In germline, CDR1 is MNHEY, CDR2 SMNVEV (reference sequence). The CDR3 totals 14 residues. V was clipped by 1 base and J by 2 bases, with 8 bases between them.

The CDR3 DNA follows: TGCAGTGCTAGTAAATCCCGGGTGGAGCATTCACCCCTCCACTTT. The encoded protein is CSASKSRVEHSPLHF. V gene TRBV20-1 combines with J gene TRBJ1-6; D gene unclear. V lost 3 bases and J 8 bases, leaving 17 bases between the germline ends. Germline assignment: CDR1 DFQATT and CDR2 SNEGSKA (reference sequence). The CDR3 length is 15 residues.

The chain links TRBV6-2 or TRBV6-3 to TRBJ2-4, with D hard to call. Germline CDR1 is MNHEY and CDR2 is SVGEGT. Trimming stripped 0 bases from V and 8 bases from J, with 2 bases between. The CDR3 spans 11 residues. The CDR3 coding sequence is TGTGCCAGCAGTTACTCAGACATTCAGTACTTC. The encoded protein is CASSYSDIQYF.

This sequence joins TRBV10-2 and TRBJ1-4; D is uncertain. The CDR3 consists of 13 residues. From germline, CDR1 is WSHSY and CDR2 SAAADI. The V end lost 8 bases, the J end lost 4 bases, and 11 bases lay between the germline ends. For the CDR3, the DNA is TGCGCCAGCCTCGGCAGGTATAATGAAAAACTGTTTTTT. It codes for CASLGRYNEKLFF.

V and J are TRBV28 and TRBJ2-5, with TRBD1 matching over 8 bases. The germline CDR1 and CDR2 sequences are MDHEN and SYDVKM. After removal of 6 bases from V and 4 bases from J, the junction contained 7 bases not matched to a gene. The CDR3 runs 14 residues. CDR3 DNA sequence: TGTGCCAGCAGAACGGGGACAGGAGGAGAGACCCAGTACTTC. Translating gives CASRTGTGGETQYF.

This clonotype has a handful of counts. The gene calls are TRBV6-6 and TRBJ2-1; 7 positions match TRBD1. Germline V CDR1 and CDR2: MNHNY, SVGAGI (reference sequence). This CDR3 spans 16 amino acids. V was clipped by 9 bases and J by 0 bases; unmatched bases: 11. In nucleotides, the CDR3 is TGTGCCAGTACGCTCTCAGGGGGTAGCTCCTACAATGAGCAGTTCTTC. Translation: CASTLSGGSSYNEQFF.

The CDR3 nucleotides read TGTGCCAGCCCCCGTGAGAGGAGGAACTATGGCTACACCTTC. This codes for CASPRERRNYGYTF. The rearrangement links TRBV18 to TRBJ1-2; D gene ambiguous. This CDR3 has 14 amino acids. Trimming removed 8 bases at V and 2 bases at J, with 15 bases between. Germline CDR1 and CDR2: KGHSH and LQKENI.

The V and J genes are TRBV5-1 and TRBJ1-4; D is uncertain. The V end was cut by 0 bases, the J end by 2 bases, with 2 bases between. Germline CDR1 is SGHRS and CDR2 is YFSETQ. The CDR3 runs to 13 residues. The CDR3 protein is CASSLDTNEKLFF. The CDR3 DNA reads TGCGCCAGCAGCTTGGATACTAATGAAAAACTGTTTTTT.